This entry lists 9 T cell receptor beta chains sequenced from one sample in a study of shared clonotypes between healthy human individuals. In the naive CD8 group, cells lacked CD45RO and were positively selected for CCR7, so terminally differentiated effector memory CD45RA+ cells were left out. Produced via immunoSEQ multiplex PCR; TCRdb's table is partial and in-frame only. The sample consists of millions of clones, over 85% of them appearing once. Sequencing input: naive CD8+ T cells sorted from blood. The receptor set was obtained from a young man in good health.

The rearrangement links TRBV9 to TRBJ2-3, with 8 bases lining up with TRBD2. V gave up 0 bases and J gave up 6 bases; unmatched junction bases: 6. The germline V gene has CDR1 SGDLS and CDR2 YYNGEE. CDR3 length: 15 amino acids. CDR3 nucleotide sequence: TGTGCCAGCAGCGTAGCTAGCGGGCCCTGGGATACGCAGTATTTT. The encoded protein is CASSVASGPWDTQYF.

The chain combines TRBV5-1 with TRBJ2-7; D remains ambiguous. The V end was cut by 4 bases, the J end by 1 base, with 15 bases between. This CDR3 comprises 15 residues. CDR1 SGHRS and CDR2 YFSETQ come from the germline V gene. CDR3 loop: CASSMRALGSYEQYF. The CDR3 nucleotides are TGCGCCAGCAGCATGCGAGCACTGGGGTCCTACGAGCAGTACTTC.

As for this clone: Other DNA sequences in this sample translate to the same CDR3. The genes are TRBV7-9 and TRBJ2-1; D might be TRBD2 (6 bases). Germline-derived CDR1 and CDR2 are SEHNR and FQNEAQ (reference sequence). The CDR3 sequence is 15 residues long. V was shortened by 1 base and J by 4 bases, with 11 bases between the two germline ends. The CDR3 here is CASSLGSGLYNEQFF. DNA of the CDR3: TGTGCCAGCAGCTTAGGCAGCGGACTATACAATGAGCAGTTCTTC. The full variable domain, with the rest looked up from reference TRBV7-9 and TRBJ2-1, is DTGVSQNPRHKITKRGQNVTFRCDPISEHNRLYWYRQTLGQGPEFLTYFQNEAQLEKSRLLSDRFSAERPKGSFSTLEIQRTEQGDSAMYLCASSLGSGLYNEQFFGPGTRLTVL.

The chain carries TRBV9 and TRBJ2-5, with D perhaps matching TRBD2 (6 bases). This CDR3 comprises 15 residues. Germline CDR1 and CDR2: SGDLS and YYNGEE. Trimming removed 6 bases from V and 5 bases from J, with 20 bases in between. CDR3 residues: CASNLGEDGRETQYF. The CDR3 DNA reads TGTGCCAGCAATCTAGGGGAGGATGGACGGGAGACCCAGTACTTC.

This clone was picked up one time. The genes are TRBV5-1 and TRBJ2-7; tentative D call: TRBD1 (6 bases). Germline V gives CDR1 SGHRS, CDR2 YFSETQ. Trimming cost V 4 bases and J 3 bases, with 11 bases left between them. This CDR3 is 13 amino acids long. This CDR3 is CASSPGTNYEQYF. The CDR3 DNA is TGCGCCAGCAGCCCCGGGACAAACTACGAGCAGTACTTC.

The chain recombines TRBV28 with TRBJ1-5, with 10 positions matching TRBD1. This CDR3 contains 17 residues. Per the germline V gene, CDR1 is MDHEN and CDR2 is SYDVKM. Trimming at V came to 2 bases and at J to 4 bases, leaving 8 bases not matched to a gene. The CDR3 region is CASSLGARTGGNQPQHF. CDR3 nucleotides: TGTGCCAGCAGTTTAGGGGCTCGGACAGGGGGGAATCAGCCCCAGCATTTT.

This CDR3 reads CASSLGGRRSEQYF. The CDR3 region has the DNA TGCGCCAGCAGCTTAGGCGGGAGGCGGAGCGAGCAGTACTTC. J is TRBJ2-7 and V is TRBV5-1; 8 bases are a match to TRBD2. CDR3 length equals 14 residues. V was clipped by 2 bases and J by 6 bases; unmatched bases: 7. CDR1 SGHRS and CDR2 YFSETQ come from the germline V gene.

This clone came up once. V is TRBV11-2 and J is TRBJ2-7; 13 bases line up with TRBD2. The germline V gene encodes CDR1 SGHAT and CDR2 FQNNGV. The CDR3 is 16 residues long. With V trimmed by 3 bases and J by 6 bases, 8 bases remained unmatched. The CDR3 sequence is CASSFGLAGVRGEQYF. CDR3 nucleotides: TGTGCCAGCAGCTTTGGACTAGCGGGAGTCAGGGGCGAGCAGTACTTC.

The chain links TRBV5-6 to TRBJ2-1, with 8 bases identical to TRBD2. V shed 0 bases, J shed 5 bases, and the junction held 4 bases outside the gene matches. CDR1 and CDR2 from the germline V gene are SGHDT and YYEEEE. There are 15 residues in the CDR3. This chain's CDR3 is CASSLGPGRDNEQFF. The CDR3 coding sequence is TGTGCCAGCAGCTTGGGTCCCGGGAGGGACAATGAGCAGTTCTTC.